This TCR beta chain was sequenced during a study of T cells in Graves' hyperthyroidism and ophthalmopathy. Authors of the study amplified TCR beta CDR3 regions from RNA transcripts. With the HTBI primer set, the TCR CDR3 went through a first round of RT-PCR. TCRdb recomputed calls from the multiplex PCR reads with MiXCR, one row per CDR3 protein. The top ten hold less than 6% of the sample, which has some 600,000 distinct CDR3 sequences, about 15% seen once. The ends lost 5 bases at V and 10 bases at J; junction bases unmatched: 7. Germline V gives CDR1 SGHRS, CDR2 YFSETQ. This CDR3 spans 13 amino acids.

This receptor was identified in a woman in her thirties with Graves' hyperthyroidism that later progressed to Graves' ophthalmopathy. Sequenced material: blood. The gene calls are TRBV5-1 and TRBJ2-1; TRBD1 aligns across 9 bases. The CDR3 DNA follows: TGCGCCAGCAGAAGCGGGACAGGGACGGAGCAGTTCTTC. It specifies CASRSGTGTEQFF.